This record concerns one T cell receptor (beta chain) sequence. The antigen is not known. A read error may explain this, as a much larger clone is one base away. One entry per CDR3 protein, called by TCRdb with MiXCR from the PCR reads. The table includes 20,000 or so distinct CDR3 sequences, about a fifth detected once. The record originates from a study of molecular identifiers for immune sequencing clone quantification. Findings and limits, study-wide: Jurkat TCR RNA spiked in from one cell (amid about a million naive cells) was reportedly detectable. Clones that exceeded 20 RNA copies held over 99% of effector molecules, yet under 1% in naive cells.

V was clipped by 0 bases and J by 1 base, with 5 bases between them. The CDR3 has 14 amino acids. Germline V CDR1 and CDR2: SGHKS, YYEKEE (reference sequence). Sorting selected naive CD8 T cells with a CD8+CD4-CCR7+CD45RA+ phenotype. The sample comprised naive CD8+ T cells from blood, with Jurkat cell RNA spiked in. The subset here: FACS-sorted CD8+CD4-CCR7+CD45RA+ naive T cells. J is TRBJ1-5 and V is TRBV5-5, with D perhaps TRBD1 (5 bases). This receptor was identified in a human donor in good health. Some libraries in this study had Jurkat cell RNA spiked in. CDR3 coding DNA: TGTGCCAGCAGCTTGGCAGGGAGCAATCAGCCCCAGCATTTT. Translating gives CASSLAGSNQPQHF.